The 11 T cell receptor beta chains given below trace back to one sample, sequenced in a study of graft-versus-host responses after intestinal transplantation. Libraries were prepared by immunoSEQ multiplex PCR; TCRdb keeps only in-frame clonotypes and omits some of them. Of tens of thousands of clones in the sample, about 88% were seen once. These TCRs' antigens remain unknown. Material: unstimulated CD4+ T cells sorted from spleen or lymph node cells, obtained before transplant. Receptors originate from a human donor who was the organ donor for an intestinal transplant.

The chain is built from TRBV28 and TRBJ1-6, with D unclear. With 3 bases removed from V and 0 bases from J, the gap between germline ends came to 9 bases. The CDR3 totals 16 residues. Germline V gene data show CDR1 as MDHEN and CDR2 as SYDVKM. The DNA of the CDR3 is TGTGCCAGCAGTTTTGACATCTCCTCCTATAATTCACCCCTCCACTTT. Its translation: CASSFDISSYNSPLHF.

Details on this clone: Other DNA sequences in this sample translate to the same CDR3. The chain combines TRBV9 with TRBJ2-3, with no clear D. The germline V gene encodes CDR1 SGDLS and CDR2 YYNGEE. Trimming shortened V by 1 base and J by 1 base, and 4 bases separated the two germline ends. The CDR3 covers 13 residues. The CDR3 is CASSVQGTDTQYF. The CDR3 nucleotides read TGTGCCAGCAGCGTACAGGGCACAGATACGCAGTATTTT.

CDR3 in DNA: TGTGCCAGCTCAGTGGACAGGGCGACTAATGAAAAACTGTTTTTT. Protein: CASSVDRATNEKLFF. This rearrangement joins TRBV18 to TRBJ1-4, with 8 bases matching TRBD1. The J segment lost 2 bases and the V segment lost 5 bases, leaving 4 bases of the junction unmatched. The germline V gene has CDR1 KGHSH and CDR2 LQKENI. This CDR3 is built from 15 residues. Full variable domain (rest looked up from reference TRBV18 and TRBJ1-4): NAGVMQNPRHLVRRRGQEARLRCSPMKGHSHVYWYRQLPEEGLKFMVYLQKENIIDESGMPKERFSAEFPKEGPSILRIQQVVRGDSAAYFCASSVDRATNEKLFFGSGTQLSVL.

The CDR3 DNA reads as TGCGCCAGCAGCCCCCTTGGGGACAGACACAATGAGCAGTTCTTC. It encodes CASSPLGDRHNEQFF. The chain couples TRBV4-3 to TRBJ2-1, with 7 bases that match TRBD1. CDR1 and CDR2 (germline): LGHNA, YSLEER. V was pared by 4 bases and J by 5 bases, with 8 bases of the junction left unmatched. The CDR3 spans 15 residues.

Comment on this clone: Other DNA sequences in this sample translate to the same CDR3. The chain links TRBV6-5 to TRBJ2-7; D tentatively fits TRBD1 or TRBD2 (5 bases each). Germline CDR1 is MNHEY and CDR2 is SVGAGI. This CDR3 is 14 amino acids long. V was cut by 8 bases and J by 4 bases, with 18 bases left in between. CDR3: CASQRGVLAYEQYF. The CDR3 region has the DNA TGTGCCAGCCAGAGGGGCGTTCTCGCGTACGAGCAGTACTTC.

The chain is built from TRBV11-2 and TRBJ1-3; D is perhaps TRBD1 (5 bases). This CDR3 contains 16 residues. CDR1 and CDR2 (germline): SGHAT, FQNNGV. Trimming removed 2 bases from V and 0 bases from J, with 11 bases in between. The CDR3 spells CASSLTQGLSGNTIYF. CDR3 coding DNA: TGTGCCAGCAGCTTAACTCAGGGTCTCTCTGGAAACACCATATATTTT.

This chain links TRBV18 with TRBJ2-1; TRBD1 is a possible D gene (6 bases). Germline V lookup: CDR1 KGHSH, CDR2 LQKENI. Deletions cut 4 bases from V and 1 base from J, with 17 bases between. The CDR3 contains 17 residues. DNA of the CDR3: TGTGCCAGCTCACACCTCACCCCTACAGGGTCCTACAATGAGCAGTTCTTC. This encodes CASSHLTPTGSYNEQFF. Using reference TRBV18 and TRBJ2-1 for the parts outside the CDR3, the full variable domain is NAGVMQNPRHLVRRRGQEARLRCSPMKGHSHVYWYRQLPEEGLKFMVYLQKENIIDESGMPKERFSAEFPKEGPSILRIQQVVRGDSAAYFCASSHLTPTGSYNEQFFGPGTRLTVL.

The rearrangement uses TRBV7-6 and TRBJ1-6; 7 bases match TRBD1. The germline gives CDR1 SGHVS, CDR2 FNYEAQ. Germline trimming cut 1 base from V and 7 bases from J; bases unmatched to any gene: 10. This CDR3 is 17 amino acids long. The CDR3 DNA reads TGTGCCAGCAGCTTAGGTCCTCCGGGACAGAAAAATTCACCCCTCCACTTT. It translates to CASSLGPPGQKNSPLHF.

This clone showed up just a few times. The chain has TRBV10-3 and TRBJ2-7; 9 bases map to TRBD1. Germline CDR1 and CDR2: ENHRY and SYGVKD. The CDR3 loop spans 15 amino acids. The junction had 11 bases not matched to a gene; V was cut back by 4 bases and J by 7 bases. The CDR3 DNA follows: TGTGCCATCAGTGGGAATGACAGGGGGGGGTATGAGCAGTACTTC. Protein sequence: CAISGNDRGGYEQYF.

The gene calls are TRBV6-4 and TRBJ2-1; D possibly corresponds to TRBD2 (6 bases). There are 15 residues in the CDR3. Trimming shortened V by 7 bases and J by 3 bases, and 16 bases separated the two germline ends. Germline-derived CDR1 and CDR2 are MRHNA and SNTAGT. This CDR3 is CASTRSSGNYNEQFF. The CDR3 DNA sequence: TGTGCCAGCACTCGGAGTAGCGGTAACTACAATGAGCAGTTCTTC.

This chain joins TRBV18 and TRBJ2-7, with unresolved D. CDR3 size: 16 residues. V dropped 2 bases and J dropped 5 bases, with 19 bases sitting between them. Germline V lookup: CDR1 KGHSH, CDR2 LQKENI. The CDR3 here is CASSPTPKTNANEQYF. In DNA form, the CDR3 reads TGTGCCAGCTCACCAACTCCGAAAACAAACGCGAACGAGCAGTACTTC.